This T cell receptor beta chain derives from a study of molecular identifiers for immune sequencing clone quantification. Notes on the study in general: Clones that exceeded 20 RNA copies held over 98% of effector molecules, yet under 1% in naive cells. Spiked-in Jurkat TCR RNA corresponding to one cell was reported as detectable against 1 million or so naive cells.

Regarding this clonotype: Its cognate antigen is unknown.

Previously described methods and listed TCR primers were used for bulk TCR libraries. Using its own MiXCR run on the PCR reads, TCRdb lists one record per CDR3 protein. The sample has more than 60,000 distinct CDR3 sequences, around a sixth seen once. Per the germline V gene, CDR1 is MNHEY and CDR2 is SMNVEV (reference sequence). The ends were cut back, 3 bases at V and 9 bases at J, with 15 bases in the middle. The CDR3 runs to 14 residues. This TCR derives from a human donor in good health. Some libraries in this study had Jurkat cell RNA spiked in. The sequencing sample was made of naive CD8+ T cells from blood, with Jurkat cell RNA spiked in. The subset here: FACS-sorted CD8+CD4-CCR7+CD45RA+ naive T cells. The rearrangement uses TRBV27 and TRBJ2-1; D is uncertain. CDR3 loop: CASSFSTNSGEQFF. The CDR3 DNA follows: TGTGCCAGCAGTTTTAGCACTAACTCGGGTGAGCAGTTCTTC.